This T cell receptor beta chain emerged from a study of Graves' ophthalmopathy and Graves' hyperthyroidism (dated 2018 in TCRdb). As for the study more broadly: Peripheral blood was collected at initial diagnosis, before any treatment. To tell Graves' ophthalmopathy apart from Graves' hyperthyroidism, and to predict which patients would progress to ophthalmopathy, the study relied on TCR beta repertoire signatures. In total, approximately 140 blood samples were TCR-sequenced: under 45 ophthalmopathy, under 80 hyperthyroidism and 17 hyperthyroidism-to-ophthalmopathy patients. To explore V-J signatures that distinguish ophthalmopathy from hyperthyroidism, a discovery set of about a hundred patients was enrolled, made up of around 44 with ophthalmopathy and under 65 with stable hyperthyroidism. An independent validation cohort was composed of roughly 18 hyperthyroidism patients and roughly 16 patients who later progressed from hyperthyroidism to ophthalmopathy. In a handful of hyperthyroidism patients, the T-cell repertoire of thyroid tissue was compared with the T-cell repertoire of blood. After sampling, hyperthyroidism patients received methimazole starting at 30 mg daily, and ophthalmopathy patients received high-dose intravenous methylprednisolone. For training and testing, the 100 or so patients in the discovery cohort were randomly divided in a 7:3 ratio. Overall study results and their limits: No statistical method was used to predetermine the sample size, and group allocation was not hidden from the investigators. In validation, the model predicted ophthalmopathy progression with 55% to 71% sensitivity and approximately 75% specificity; some 13 predicted patients were CT-confirmed with GO in a median of approximately six months. In cross-validation, the 13-signature model distinguished ophthalmopathy from stable hyperthyroidism with more than 85% sensitivity and about 81% specificity, while in the test set the corresponding values were roughly 80% and 75%. Most expanded thyroid clonotypes with a frequency above 0.001 also appeared in blood, which suggests that blood repertoires may reflect the immune response in the thyroid.

This clonotype was seen a handful of times. What antigen it recognizes has not been identified. Per-base quality was not reported, and no clone a single base away is much larger than it. Looking up the germline V gene yields CDR1 SQVTM and CDR2 ANQGSEA. Deletion took 2 bases off V and 7 bases off J, with a span of 15 bases between the germline ends. The CDR3 contains 14 residues, cysteine and phenylalanine counted. Only CDR3 DNA remains: 42 bases, in frame from the first base. Hyperthyroidism was defined as stable when no progression to ophthalmopathy occurred within 18 months of follow-up. Hyperthyroidism patients were newly diagnosed, with disease duration under 2 months, and aged 18 to 65 years. Patients were excluded if they had other autoimmune diseases, uncontrolled infections, pregnancy or lactation. Clinical symptoms, serum thyroxine, TRAb, thyroid ultrasound and orbital computed tomography formed the basis of the diagnosis. PBMCs were isolated from roughly 10 ml of fresh peripheral blood by Ficoll-Paque density gradient centrifugation. Total RNA was extracted using Trizol reagent, and RNA quality was checked on an Agilent 2100 Bioanalyzer.

For repertoire sequencing, the TCR beta CDR3 regions were amplified from RNA transcripts. The first round was an RT-PCR using HTBI primers with the Qiagen OneStep RT-PCR kit, and this first round was followed by a second-round multiplex PCR, then size selection and purification. Libraries were sequenced paired-end with 100 bp reads on an Illumina HiSeq2000. On the authors' methods: Reads were processed with SOAPnuke, discarding reads with adapters, uncalled bases, mean Phred below 15, or no exact constant-primer or identifier match. COPE v1.2.5 was used to merge high-quality paired reads. Each unique nucleotide sequence was treated as a clonotype, and MiTCR v1.1 was used to align the clonotypes to the IMGT TRB V, D and J references. The analysis was limited to V-J combinations with a frequency above 0.0001, which together covered over 99% of the repertoires. For each V-J combination, a TCR clonal expansion and chaos score was defined as the ratio of F50 clonal expansion to chaos observed in the TCRdist matrix. Welch's t-statistics and random forest were used to reduce features to about 13 V-J combinations, which were fed into a naive Bayes classifier. The similarity between thyroid and blood repertoires was quantified using the Morisita-Horn index. The public reads were run again by TCRdb, first through fastp at Q25 and then through MiXCR, and only productive beta chains were kept. Each CDR3 protein appears once, grouped with its most common genes and DNA. None of the V and J calls come from the authors' own analysis; TCRdb made them. In this sample the table shows 400,000 to 500,000 distinct CDR3 sequences, around 21% of which occur a single time. The ten most abundant clones make up 2.5% to 3.5% of the sample.

Sequenced material: peripheral blood. This chain is built from TRBV29-1 and TRBJ2-1; the D gene identity is not certain. The receptor was isolated from a woman aged 18-29 years with stable Graves' hyperthyroidism. Donor details come from another sample of the same person, matched by shared clones. The nucleotide sequence is TGCAGCGTTGAACCCCTCCTAGGGAAAAATGAGCAGTTCTTC. It is translated as CSVEPLLGKNEQFF.